These T cell receptor beta chains were read from a single sample in a study of a mutant IDH1 vaccine in newly diagnosed glioma. Produced via immunoSEQ multiplex PCR; TCRdb's table is partial and in-frame only. In the table there are around 58,000 clones, about 86% of which are singletons. Antigens for these TCRs are unknown. Here the sequenced sample was PBMCs, taken from a glioma patient whose treatment included an IDH1 peptide vaccine. The receptors derive from a man aged 25 to 40 with glioma. The CDR3 runs from the conserved cysteine through the conserved F or W. A D gene is named only where the DNA matches it firmly.

>TRBV11-3|TRBJ2-7|TRBD1
CASSQGTGWEQYF
>TRBV9|TRBJ1-2|NA
CASSAHEPGDYGYTF
>TRBV4-1|TRBJ2-1|NA
CASSQQQGYEQFF
>TRBV14|TRBJ2-3|NA
CASSWGWSSAADTQYF
>TRBV6-5|TRBJ1-2|NA
CASSYGRPQNYGYTF
>TRBV10-3|TRBJ1-1|NA
CAINEKEGWTEAFF
>TRBV6-1|TRBJ2-7|TRBD1
CASGDRDDEQYF
>TRBV6-5|TRBJ2-1|NA
CASRTGTQYNEQFF
>TRBV30|TRBJ1-1|NA
CAWSADMNTEAFF
>TRBV6-4|TRBJ2-7|TRBD2
CAIRLAHSYEQYF
>TRBV28|TRBJ2-5|NA
CASSLYARGDETQYF
>TRBV27|TRBJ2-1|TRBD2
CASSRTSGEQFF
>TRBV14|TRBJ1-2|NA
CASRPPDGYGYTF